Given below is one T cell receptor (beta chain) in context. The antigen is unknown. At one end, the junction sequence differs from germline, possibly due to a read error. This record comes from a study of T-cell memory formation after mild COVID-19. Study results and caveats: Clones that got smaller from day 15 to 85 had even CD4/CD8, while clones growing later tipped toward CD4+. Clones which contracted sat mainly in CM and EM if CD4+, and in EMRA if CD8+.

This CDR3 has 14 residues. Germline V gives CDR1 SGHTA, CDR2 FQGNSA. MiXCR, applied by TCRdb to the 5' RACE reads, yields one record per CDR3 protein. This sample has about 50,000 distinct CDR3 sequences, with approximately 7% found just once. The rearrangement uses TRBV7-2 and TRBJ2-1; 8 bases map to TRBD2. Source material: PBMCs or a T cell subset sorted from them (not recorded which). The clonotype was recovered from a young man who had mild COVID-19 (a few samples of this study predate the infection). Cell type and time point are not known. DNA of the CDR3: TGTGCCAGCAGCCGGGGGGGGACAAACAATGGGCAGTTCTTC. This sequence encodes CASSRGGTNNGQFF.